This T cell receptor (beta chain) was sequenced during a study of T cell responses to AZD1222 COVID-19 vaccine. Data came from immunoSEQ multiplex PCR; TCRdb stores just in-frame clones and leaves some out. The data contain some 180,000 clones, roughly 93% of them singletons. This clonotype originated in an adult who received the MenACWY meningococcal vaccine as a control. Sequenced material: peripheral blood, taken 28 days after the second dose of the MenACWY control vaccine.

The CDR3 here is CASSLRTGTKETQYF. The CDR3 DNA follows: TGTGCCAGCAGCTTAAGGACAGGGACAAAAGAGACCCAGTACTTC. The J gene is TRBJ2-5, the V gene TRBV28; 8 positions match TRBD1. Germline V gene sequence: CDR1 MDHEN, CDR2 SYDVKM. CDR3 size: 15 residues. V shed 6 bases and J 3 bases; nucleotides not matched to a gene: 9.